This entry lists 14 T cell receptor beta chains sequenced from one sample in a study of blood T cell repertoires in COVID-19. Profiling relied on immunoSEQ multiplex PCR, and the TCRdb table lists in-frame clones only, not all of them. The sample includes around 180,000 clones, about four fifths of them seen just once. Sequencing was carried out using peripheral blood. The receptors were gathered from a woman of 80 years or more with COVID-19, enrolled during active disease.

V and J are TRBV20-1 and TRBJ2-2, with TRBD2 identical over 11 bases. V gave up 3 bases and J gave up 6 bases; unmatched junction bases: 3. CDR1 is DFQATT and CDR2 is SNEGSKA in the germline V gene (reference sequence). There are 14 residues in the CDR3. The DNA for the CDR3 is TGCAGTGCTAGTCGGGGACTAGCGGCCGGGGAGCTGTTTTTT. Translating gives CSASRGLAAGELFF.

The chain links TRBV5-1 to TRBJ2-7, with 8 bases aligning to TRBD2. Trimming took 4 bases from V and 1 from J; bases not matched to a gene: 13. This CDR3 has 17 amino acids. Germline CDR1 SGHRS, CDR2 YFSETQ. CDR3 in DNA: TGCGCCAGCAGCCTAACCCCCGGGGGGGGAGGTTCCTACGAGCAGTACTTC. The encoded protein is CASSLTPGGGGSYEQYF.

The chain is built from TRBV5-4 and TRBJ2-1; TRBD2 matches at 7 bases. The germline CDR1 and CDR2 sequences are SGHNT and YYREEE (reference sequence). Trimming at V came to 6 bases and at J to 0 bases, leaving 9 bases not matched to a gene. The CDR3 consists of 16 residues. CDR3 nucleotide sequence: TGTGCCAGCACCCCACTAGCGCTGGCCTCCTACAATGAGCAGTTCTTC. Translation gives CASTPLALASYNEQFF.

The gene calls are TRBV3-1 (or the pseudogene TRBV3-2) and TRBJ2-3; 13 nucleotides line up with TRBD2. CDR1 is LGHDT and CDR2 is YNNKEL in the germline V gene (reference sequence). The CDR3 length is 16 residues. After removal of 1 base from V and 7 bases from J, the junction contained 5 bases not matched to a gene. The CDR3 region is CASSQGPGLAGYTQYF. The CDR3 bases are TGTGCCAGCAGCCAAGGGCCGGGACTAGCGGGGTATACGCAGTATTTT.

The J gene is TRBJ1-2, the V gene TRBV14; D might be TRBD1 (6 bases). Trimming cost V 5 bases and J 8 bases, with 15 bases left between them. The CDR3 totals 13 residues. The V gene's germline CDR1 is SGHDN and CDR2 FVKESK. DNA for the CDR3: TGTGCCAGCAGCTCCGAGCAGGGGCGAGGCTACACCTTC. This encodes CASSSEQGRGYTF.

The chain combines TRBV7-9 with TRBJ1-4, with D hard to call. Trimming shortened V by 8 bases and J by 3 bases, and 10 bases separated the two germline ends. In germline, CDR1 is SEHNR, CDR2 FQNEAQ (reference sequence). The CDR3 length is 13 residues. The CDR3 spells CASVEGSNEKLFF. CDR3 DNA: TGTGCCAGCGTGGAGGGCTCTAATGAAAAACTGTTTTTT.

This sequence joins TRBV7-9 and TRBJ1-3; D possibly corresponds to TRBD1 (6 bases). The CDR3 covers 13 residues. CDR1 SEHNR and CDR2 FQNEAQ come from the germline V gene (reference sequence). With 6 bases removed from V and 2 bases from J, the gap between germline ends came to 8 bases. This CDR3 reads CASRPGAGNTIYF. In DNA form, the CDR3 reads TGTGCCAGCAGACCAGGGGCTGGAAACACCATATATTTT.

This chain uses TRBV2 with TRBJ1-2; D perhaps matches TRBD1 (5 bases). With 0 bases removed from V and 5 bases from J, the gap between germline ends came to 13 bases. Germline V gene lookup returns CDR1 SNHLY and CDR2 FYNNEI. The CDR3 length is 15 residues. The chain's CDR3 is CASSEALPGQYGYTF. Written as DNA, the CDR3 is TGTGCCAGCAGTGAAGCGCTTCCAGGACAATATGGCTACACCTTC.

CDR3 amino acids: CASSKQGMGGELFF. CDR3 nucleotide sequence: TGTGCCAGCAGTAAACAGGGAATGGGCGGGGAGCTGTTTTTT. This chain links TRBV2 with TRBJ2-2; possibly TRBD1 for D (6 bases). Trimming removed 5 bases from V and 7 bases from J, with 14 bases in between. The germline V gene encodes CDR1 SNHLY and CDR2 FYNNEI. CDR3 size: 14 residues. Full variable domain (outside the CDR3, taken from reference TRBV2 and TRBJ2-2): EPEVTQTPSHQVTQMGQEVILRCVPISNHLYFYWYRQILGQKVEFLVSFYNNEISEKSEIFDDQFSVERPDGSNFTLKIRSTKLEDSAMYFCASSKQGMGGELFFGEGSRLTVL.

The V call is TRBV7-2, the J call TRBJ1-1, with 8 bases identical to TRBD1. CDR1 is SGHTA and CDR2 is FQGNSA in the germline V gene. V gave up 3 bases and J gave up 4 bases; unmatched junction bases: 4. The CDR3 sequence is 14 residues long. CDR3 in DNA: TGTGCCAGCAGCTTCGACAGGGGCGTCACTGAAGCTTTCTTT. This codes for CASSFDRGVTEAFF.

The chain uses TRBV7-8 and TRBJ2-4; 8 bases match TRBD2. Germline CDR1 SGHVS, CDR2 FQNEAQ. J was trimmed by 8 bases and V by 0 bases; bases with no gene match: 9. This CDR3 is 16 amino acids long. CDR3 DNA sequence: TGTGCCAGCAGCTTAGCGATCGCGGGGGGATTCGACATTCAGTACTTC. Its translation is CASSLAIAGGFDIQYF.

This clone was detected only a few times. V is TRBV28 and J is TRBJ1-4; tentatively, D is TRBD1 (6 bases). The CDR3 has 14 residues. V lost 7 bases and J lost 3, with 12 bases in between. The V gene's germline CDR1 is MDHEN and CDR2 SYDVKM. CDR3 residues: CASNLQGANEKLFF. The CDR3 region has the DNA TGTGCCAGCAACTTACAGGGTGCTAATGAAAAACTGTTTTTT.

J is TRBJ2-5 and V is TRBV7-6, with 7 bases lining up with TRBD1. Per germline, CDR1 SGHVS and CDR2 FNYEAQ. V lost 4 bases and J lost 5; bases outside the gene matches: 16. The CDR3 sequence is 17 residues long. In nucleotides, the CDR3 is TGTGCCAGCAGCTCCAAAACTGGGGGACAGTATCCCGAGACCCAGTACTTC. It encodes CASSSKTGGQYPETQYF.

This rearrangement joins TRBV6-5 to TRBJ1-1, with D possibly being TRBD1 (5 bases). Germline lookup yields CDR1 MNHEY and CDR2 SVGAGI. The germline V and J ends were trimmed by 5 bases and 1 base, with 14 bases remaining between them. This CDR3 has 15 amino acids. CDR3 amino acids: CASSRPGLGNTEAFF. As DNA, the CDR3 is TGTGCCAGCAGTCGCCCAGGGTTGGGGAACACTGAAGCTTTCTTT.